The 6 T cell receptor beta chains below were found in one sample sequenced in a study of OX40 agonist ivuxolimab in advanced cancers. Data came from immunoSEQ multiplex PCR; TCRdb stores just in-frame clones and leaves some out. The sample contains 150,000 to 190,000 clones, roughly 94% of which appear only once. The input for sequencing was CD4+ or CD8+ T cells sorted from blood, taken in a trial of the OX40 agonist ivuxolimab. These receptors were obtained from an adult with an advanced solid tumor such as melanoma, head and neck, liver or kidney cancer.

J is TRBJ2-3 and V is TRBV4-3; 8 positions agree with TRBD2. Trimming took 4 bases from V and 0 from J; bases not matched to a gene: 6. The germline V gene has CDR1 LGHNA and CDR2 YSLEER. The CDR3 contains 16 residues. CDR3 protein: CASSRLAGPSTDTQYF. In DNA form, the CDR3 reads TGCGCCAGCAGCCGATTAGCGGGACCTAGCACAGATACGCAGTATTTT.

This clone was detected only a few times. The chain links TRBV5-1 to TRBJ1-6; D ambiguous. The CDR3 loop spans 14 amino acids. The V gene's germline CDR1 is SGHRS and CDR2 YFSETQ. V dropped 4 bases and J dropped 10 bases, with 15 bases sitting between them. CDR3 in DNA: TGCGCCAGCAGCCCGACTAAGCAGCTCTCACCCCTCCACTTT. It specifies CASSPTKQLSPLHF.

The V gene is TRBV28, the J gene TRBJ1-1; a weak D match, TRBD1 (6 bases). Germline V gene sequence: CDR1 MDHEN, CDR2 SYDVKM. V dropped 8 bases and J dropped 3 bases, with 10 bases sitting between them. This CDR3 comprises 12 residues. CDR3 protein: CASVRGDTEAFF. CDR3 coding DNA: TGTGCCAGCGTGAGGGGGGACACTGAAGCTTTCTTT.

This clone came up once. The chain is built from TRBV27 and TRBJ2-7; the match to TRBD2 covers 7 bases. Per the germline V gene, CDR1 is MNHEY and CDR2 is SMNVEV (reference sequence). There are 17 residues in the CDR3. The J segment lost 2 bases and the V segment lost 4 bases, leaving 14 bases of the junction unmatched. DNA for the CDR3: TGTGCCAGCAGTTCGCGGGACCGGGGGGTTTCAACCTACGAGCAGTACTTC. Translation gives CASSSRDRGVSTYEQYF.

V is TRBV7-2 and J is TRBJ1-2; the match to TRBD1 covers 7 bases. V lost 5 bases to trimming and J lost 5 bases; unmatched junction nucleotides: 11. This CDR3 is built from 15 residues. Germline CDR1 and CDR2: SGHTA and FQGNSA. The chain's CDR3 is CASSHRQGRGYGYTF. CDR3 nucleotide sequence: TGTGCCAGCAGCCATAGACAGGGCCGAGGGTATGGCTACACCTTC.

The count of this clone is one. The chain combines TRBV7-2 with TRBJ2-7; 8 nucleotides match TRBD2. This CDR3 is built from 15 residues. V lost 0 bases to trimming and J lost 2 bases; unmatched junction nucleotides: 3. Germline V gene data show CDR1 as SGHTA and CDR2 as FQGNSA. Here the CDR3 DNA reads TGTGCCAGCAGCTTAGCGCTAGCGGGTCCCTACGAGCAGTACTTC. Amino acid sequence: CASSLALAGPYEQYF.